This T cell receptor beta chain was retrieved from a study of Graves' ophthalmopathy and Graves' hyperthyroidism. Study-wide background: Peripheral blood was collected at initial diagnosis, before any treatment.

Other autoimmune diseases, uncontrolled infections, pregnancy or lactation excluded patients from enrollment. Amplification targeted the TCR beta CDR3 regions, with RNA transcripts as the source material. RT-PCR with HTBI primers came first, then second-round multiplex PCR. TCRdb reprocessed the multiplex PCR reads via MiXCR and lists one record per CDR3 protein. The sample lists about 220,000 distinct CDR3 sequences; under 25% were seen once. V shed 1 base and J 4 bases; nucleotides not matched to a gene: 2. Germline loops: CDR1 SGHTA, CDR2 FQGTGA. This CDR3 comprises 15 residues. This clonotype appeared many times.

The V gene is TRBV7-3, the J gene TRBJ2-2; 8 bases fit TRBD2. The sequenced sample was peripheral blood. The source is a woman aged 45-65 years with Graves' ophthalmopathy. In DNA form, the CDR3 reads TGTGCCAGCAGCTTAATCGGGGGGGCCACCGGGGAGCTGTTTTTT. Amino acid sequence: CASSLIGGATGELFF.